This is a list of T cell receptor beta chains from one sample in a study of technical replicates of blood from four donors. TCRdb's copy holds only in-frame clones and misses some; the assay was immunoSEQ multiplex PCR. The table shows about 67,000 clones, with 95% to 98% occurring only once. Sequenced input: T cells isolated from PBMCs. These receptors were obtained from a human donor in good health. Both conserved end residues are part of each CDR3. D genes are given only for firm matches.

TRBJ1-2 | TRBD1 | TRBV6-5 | CASSQPGQGIWGYTF
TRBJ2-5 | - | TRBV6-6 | CASSPQSRVRRETQYF
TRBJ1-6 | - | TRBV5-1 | CASSSEGGNSPLHF
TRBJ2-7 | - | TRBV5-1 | CASSLTGSYEQYF
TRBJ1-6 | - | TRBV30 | CAWNPGSSGNSPLHF
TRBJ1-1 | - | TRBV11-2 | CASSLFPRGSSMNTEAFF
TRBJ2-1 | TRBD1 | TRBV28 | CASSPGDRPSYNEQFF
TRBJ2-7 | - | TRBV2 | CASSEALSPYEQYF
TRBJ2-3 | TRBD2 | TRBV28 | CASSLPWDRGLAGGGTDTQYF
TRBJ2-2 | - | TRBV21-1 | CASGRTGSGTGELFF
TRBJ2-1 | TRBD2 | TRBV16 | CASSQPILAGGCFF
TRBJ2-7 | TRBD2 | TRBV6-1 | CASSEWTSVSHEQYF
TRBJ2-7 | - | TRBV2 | CASRTEGLGEQYF
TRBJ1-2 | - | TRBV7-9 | CASSVYLTVYGYTF